Below are 27 T cell receptor beta chains sequenced from a single sample in a study of vaccination effects on CD4 cells after COVID-19. Their antigens remain unidentified. This table comes from immunoSEQ multiplex PCR, and its TCRdb copy is limited to in-frame clones, with some not included. This sample has 72,000 or so clones, with roughly 74% found just once. Isolating CD4+ T cells followed less than 11 days of culture. Every participant took two doses of the BNT162b2 or mRNA-1273 vaccine. This specimen consisted of CD4+ T cells from PBMCs cultured without peptide, obtained after COVID-19 vaccination. These receptors all stem from a human donor who received a COVID-19 vaccine.

V and J are TRBV7-2 and TRBJ2-6; D gene unclear. CDR1 SGHTA and CDR2 FQGNSA come from the germline V gene. The CDR3 sequence is 15 residues long. V gave up 3 bases and J gave up 3 bases, with 9 bases separating them. CDR3 DNA sequence: TGTGCCAGCAGCTTTTCGGGTCTTGGGGCCAACGTCCTGACTTTC. The encoded protein is CASSFSGLGANVLTF.

The V and J genes are TRBV6-5 and TRBJ2-2; 7 bases match TRBD1. The CDR3 is 15 amino acids. V lost 5 bases, J lost 4 bases, and 7 bases stayed unmatched. CDR1 and CDR2 from the germline V gene are MNHEY and SVGAGI. CDR3 sequence reads: CASSPPGQPTGELFF. The CDR3, as DNA: TGTGCCAGCAGTCCTCCGGGACAGCCCACCGGGGAGCTGTTTTTT.

This chain joins TRBV5-4 and TRBJ2-1, with D uncertain. V shed 0 bases and J shed 0 bases, with 1 base lying between them. CDR1 and CDR2 from the germline V gene are SGHNT and YYREEE (reference sequence). The CDR3 has 13 residues. The CDR3 DNA reads as TGTGCCAGCAGCTTGGACTCCTACAATGAGCAGTTCTTC. Its protein is CASSLDSYNEQFF.

V usage is TRBV2 and J usage is TRBJ2-5; 10 bases align to TRBD2. Germline V gene sequence: CDR1 SNHLY, CDR2 FYNNEI. The J segment lost 2 bases and the V segment lost 7 bases, leaving 13 bases of the junction unmatched. This CDR3 contains 17 residues. The CDR3 protein is CASMDLAGARVQETQYF. In DNA form, the CDR3 reads TGTGCCAGCATGGATCTAGCGGGGGCCCGAGTGCAAGAGACCCAGTACTTC.

The rearrangement joins TRBV5-1 to TRBJ2-3, with D uncertain. The V gene's germline CDR1 is SGHRS and CDR2 YFSETQ. The CDR3 totals 13 residues. V dropped 5 bases and J dropped 2 bases, with 9 bases sitting between them. The CDR3 region has the DNA TGCGCCAGCAGTTCCATACCCACAGATACGCAGTATTTT. Amino acid sequence: CASSSIPTDTQYF. The whole variable domain, filled in from reference TRBV5-1 and TRBJ2-3, reads KAGVTQTPRYLIKTRGQQVTLSCSPISGHRSVSWYQQTPGQGLQFLFEYFSETQRNKGNFPGRFSGRQFSNSRSEMNVSTLELGDSALYLCASSSIPTDTQYFGPGTRLTVL.

The chain combines TRBV28 with TRBJ1-1; possible D gene TRBD1, 5 bases. Trimming cost V 7 bases and J 0 bases, with 9 bases left between them. This CDR3 is built from 13 residues. The germline CDR1 and CDR2 sequences are MDHEN and SYDVKM. CDR3 coding DNA: TGTGCCAGCATAAGGGGCTTGAACACTGAAGCTTTCTTT. It is translated as CASIRGLNTEAFF.

The chain links TRBV5-5 to TRBJ1-5, with D tentatively TRBD1 (6 bases). CDR3 length: 15 residues. Germline CDR1 is SGHKS and CDR2 is YYEKEE (reference sequence). Trimming pared 4 bases from V and 7 bases from J, leaving 18 bases between. CDR3 nucleotide sequence: TGTGCCAGCAGCGGGGACACGATCCGGGGGCAGCCCCAGCATTTT. Amino acid sequence: CASSGDTIRGQPQHF.

The V and J genes are TRBV7-2 and TRBJ2-5; D is unclear. Germline CDR1 and CDR2: SGHTA and FQGNSA. CDR3 length equals 12 residues. Trimming shortened V by 1 base and J by 8 bases, and 8 bases separated the two germline ends. DNA for the CDR3: TGTGCCAGCAGCTTAGAACCCCGAACCCAGTACTTC. This translates into CASSLEPRTQYF. Based on the CDR3 plus reference TRBV7-2 and TRBJ2-5, the full variable domain is GAGVSQSPSNKVTEKGKDVELRCDPISGHTALYWYRQSLGQGLEFLIYFQGNSAPDKSGLPSDRFSAERTGGSVSTLTIQRTQQEDSAVYLCASSLEPRTQYFGPGTRLLVL.

This sequence joins TRBV30 and TRBJ1-6, with 8 bases identical to TRBD1. CDR3 length equals 15 residues. V dropped 1 base and J dropped 9; count of bases not matched to a gene: 8. The germline V gene encodes CDR1 GTSNPN and CDR2 SVGIG (reference sequence). CDR3 bases: TGTGCCTGGAGTGCTCATACAGGGGGAATTTCACCCCTCCACTTT. Encoded protein: CAWSAHTGGISPLHF.

This clone was seen only once. The gene calls are TRBV6-1 and TRBJ2-2, with D hard to call. From germline, CDR1 is MNHNS and CDR2 SASEGT. This CDR3 has 13 amino acids. With 1 base removed from V and 7 bases from J, the gap between germline ends came to 7 bases. Here the CDR3 reads CASSEDRYGELFF. The CDR3 DNA follows: TGTGCCAGCAGTGAAGACAGATACGGGGAGCTGTTTTTT.

The V and J genes are TRBV4-1 and TRBJ2-5; maybe TRBD2 (6 bases). CDR1 and CDR2 from the germline V gene are MGHRA and YSYEKL. The CDR3 runs 13 residues. V lost 3 bases and J 6 bases, leaving 11 bases between the germline ends. As DNA, the CDR3 is TGCGCCAGCAGCCAGGACTATGTAAAGACCCAGTACTTC. Its protein product is CASSQDYVKTQYF.

This chain uses TRBV4-2 with TRBJ1-3; D not resolved. The V gene lost 5 bases and the J gene lost 0 bases, with 14 bases spanning the gap. This CDR3 comprises 16 residues. Germline assignment: CDR1 LGHNA and CDR2 YNFKEQ. CDR3 residues: CASSSRPDDSGNTIYF. CDR3 sequence (DNA): TGTGCCAGCAGCTCCCGACCGGACGACTCTGGAAACACCATATATTTT.

The sample holds a few counts of this clone. The chain recombines TRBV5-1 with TRBJ2-2; 7 bases line up with TRBD1. The V segment lost 4 bases and the J segment 7 bases; nucleotides outside the gene matches: 10. Per the germline V gene, CDR1 is SGHRS and CDR2 is YFSETQ. The length of the CDR3 is 15 residues. The DNA for the CDR3 is TGCGCCAGCAGCGAATTGACAGGGACGGGCGGGGAGCTGTTTTTT. Protein: CASSELTGTGGELFF.

This chain connects TRBV30 to TRBJ1-3; possibly TRBD1 for D (5 bases). The germline CDR1 and CDR2 sequences are GTSNPN and SVGIG (reference sequence). V lost 4 bases, J lost 0 bases, and 19 bases lay in between. This CDR3 contains 17 residues. Here the CDR3 DNA reads TGTGCCTGGAAAACAGGAGGGACGTCGAGCTCTGGAAACACCATATATTTT. This sequence encodes CAWKTGGTSSSGNTIYF.

The chain couples TRBV28 to TRBJ1-5; D unresolved. The CDR3 sequence is 18 residues long. The germline gives CDR1 MDHEN, CDR2 SYDVKM. Trimming left V 3 bases short and J 6 bases short, with 24 bases between. This CDR3 is CASSFPFGRGGSLQPQHF. The CDR3 nucleotides are TGTGCCAGCAGTTTCCCATTTGGGCGGGGAGGGTCGCTTCAGCCCCAGCATTTT.

CDR3 bases: TGTGCCAGTAGTCTACGACAGCCCACAGATACGCAGTATTTT. It specifies CASSLRQPTDTQYF. This chain joins TRBV19 and TRBJ2-3; the D gene is possibly TRBD1 (5 bases). The CDR3 spans 14 residues. Trimming removed 5 bases at V and 2 bases at J, with 11 bases between. Germline V gene lookup returns CDR1 LNHDA and CDR2 SQIVND (reference sequence). The variable domain in full, completed from reference TRBV19 and TRBJ2-3, reads DGGITQSPKYLFRKEGQNVTLSCEQNLNHDAMYWYRQDPGQGLRLIYYSQIVNDFQKGDIAEGYSVSREKKESFPLTVTSAQKNPTAFYLCASSLRQPTDTQYFGPGTRLTVL.

This clone was seen a handful of times. V and J are TRBV30 and TRBJ1-1; D not resolved. This CDR3 is 11 amino acids long. Trimming took 5 bases from V and 7 from J, leaving 11 bases between them. Germline V gives CDR1 GTSNPN, CDR2 SVGIG (reference sequence). CDR3 amino acids: CAWGLAREAFF. The DNA of the CDR3 is TGTGCCTGGGGACTTGCCCGTGAAGCTTTCTTT.

The chain links TRBV10-2 to TRBJ2-1; TRBD1 aligns across 10 bases. The V and J ends lost 6 bases and 9 bases, in that order; junction bases with no gene match: 8. Germline V gene sequence: CDR1 WSHSY, CDR2 SAAADI. This CDR3 has 14 amino acids. CDR3 protein: CASRSTGGFGEQFF. The CDR3 DNA follows: TGCGCCAGCAGATCGACAGGGGGCTTCGGTGAGCAGTTCTTC.

This rearrangement joins TRBV18 to TRBJ2-1, with D perhaps matching TRBD1 (6 bases). Germline loops: CDR1 KGHSH, CDR2 LQKENI. V shed 5 bases and J shed 0 bases, with 14 bases lying between them. This CDR3 comprises 16 residues. This CDR3 reads CASSGRQASSYNEQFF. The CDR3 DNA follows: TGTGCCAGCTCAGGTAGACAGGCTAGCTCCTACAATGAGCAGTTCTTC.

Only a few counts were recorded for this clone. V usage is TRBV7-9 and J usage is TRBJ2-1; 8 bases are a match to TRBD2. This CDR3 has 16 residues. V was pared by 5 bases and J by 2 bases, with 8 bases of the junction left unmatched. Germline V gives CDR1 SEHNR, CDR2 FQNEAQ (reference sequence). CDR3 protein: CASSLLLAGPYNEQFF. The CDR3 nucleotides read TGTGCCAGCAGCCTCCTTTTAGCGGGGCCCTACAATGAGCAGTTCTTC.

This clone was picked up a small number of times. The chain couples TRBV7-9 to TRBJ2-3; TRBD2 is a possible D gene (5 bases). In germline, CDR1 is SEHNR, CDR2 FQNEAQ (reference sequence). The V end was cut by 5 bases, the J end by 6 bases, with 12 bases between. The CDR3 consists of 13 residues. CDR3 DNA: TGTGCCAGCAGCCTCCCGCGCGGGGATACGCAGTATTTT. Its protein product is CASSLPRGDTQYF.

This clone occurred once. The rearrangement uses TRBV4-1 and TRBJ2-1; possibly TRBD2 for D (5 bases). With 1 base removed from V and 7 bases from J, the gap between germline ends came to 23 bases. Germline V gives CDR1 MGHRA, CDR2 YSYEKL. This CDR3 is built from 18 residues. The CDR3 nucleotides are TGCGCCAGCAGCCAAGGAATGGTCGCGGGCCATGGGCGGAATGAGCAGTTCTTC. This sequence encodes CASSQGMVAGHGRNEQFF.

The gene calls are TRBV7-3 and TRBJ2-1; D unresolved. V gave up 1 base and J gave up 3 bases, with 7 bases separating them. Germline values: CDR1 SGHTA, CDR2 FQGTGA. This CDR3 region has 14 residues. CDR3 loop: CASSLSHLYNEQFF. The CDR3 DNA sequence: TGTGCCAGCAGCTTAAGTCACCTCTACAATGAGCAGTTCTTC.

This clone was recorded a few times. The chain carries TRBV4-3 and TRBJ1-1; no clear D. Per germline, CDR1 LGHNA and CDR2 YSLEER. This CDR3 has 14 amino acids. Trimming took 1 base from V and 0 from J, leaving 6 bases between them. CDR3 nucleotide sequence: TGCGCCAGCAGCCAAGGTATAGTGAACACTGAAGCTTTCTTT. Amino acid sequence: CASSQGIVNTEAFF.

This chain joins TRBV6-6 and TRBJ1-4, with TRBD1 matching over 11 bases. The length of the CDR3 is 14 residues. The V segment lost 6 bases and the J segment 7 bases; nucleotides outside the gene matches: 4. The V gene's germline CDR1 is MNHNY and CDR2 SVGAGI (reference sequence). CDR3 DNA sequence: TGTGCCAGCAGGGCCGGGACAGGGGGTGAAAAACTGTTTTTT. Residues: CASRAGTGGEKLFF.

V is TRBV7-8 and J is TRBJ2-1, with D possibly called TRBD1 or TRBD2 (5 bases each). The CDR3 runs 17 residues. The germline V gene encodes CDR1 SGHVS and CDR2 FQNEAQ. V was cut by 5 bases and J by 7 bases, with 24 bases left in between. The CDR3 sequence is CASSPRSGTDPPNEQFF. Here the CDR3 DNA reads TGTGCCAGCAGCCCCCGATCCGGGACCGACCCCCCTAATGAGCAGTTCTTC.

The chain recombines TRBV6-2 or TRBV6-3 with TRBJ2-7; 14 nucleotides agree with TRBD2. The CDR3 runs 16 residues. J gave up 3 bases and V 2 bases, and 3 bases lay outside the gene matches. Germline-derived CDR1 and CDR2 are MNHEY and SVGEGT. The CDR3 is CASSYPGLAGGYEQYV. CDR3 coding DNA: TGTGCCAGCAGTTACCCTGGACTAGCGGGGGGCTACGAGCAGTACGTC.